A selection of T cell receptor beta chains follows, all from one sample in a study of shared clonotypes between healthy human individuals. Assay: immunoSEQ multiplex PCR; the TCRdb copy retains only in-frame clones and omits some. The sample contains 2.3 million or so clones, 90% to 95% of which appear only once. The sample consisted of naive CD4+ T cells from PBMCs. The source of these receptors is a young man in good health. Some clones in this sample may be carry-over from other donors' samples. Each CDR3 is given with its conserved first and last residue. Fields, in order: D gene, J gene, V gene, clone size, CDR3 DNA, CDR3 protein. The D gene is left open where the match is weak. Size values are once, few and many counts, or a class for expanded clones, and some rows have none.

NA | TRBJ1-1 | TRBV7-9 | NA | TGTGCCAGCAGCTTACCAACCCTTGGTGAAGCTTTCTTT | CASSLPTLGEAFF
NA | TRBJ1-1 | TRBV7-9 | NA | TGTGCCAGCATCCGCCGGGGTCTCACTGAAGCTTTCTTT | CASIRRGLTEAFF
NA | TRBJ1-6 | TRBV28 | NA | TGTGCCAGCAGGAGGTCGGGGCTATCACCCCTCCACTTT | CASRRSGLSPLHF
TRBD2 | TRBJ2-5 | TRBV7-6 | NA | TGTGCCAGCAGCTTAGGACGGAGTAGCGGGAGTCGGGAGACCCAGTACTTC | CASSLGRSSGSRETQYF
TRBD1 | TRBJ1-1 | TRBV5-1 | NA | TGCGCCAGCAGCTGGACAGGGGGCTCGAACACTGAAGCTTTCTTT | CASSWTGGSNTEAFF
NA | TRBJ1-1 | TRBV7-2 | NA | TGTGCCAGCAGCCAGCAGGGTATCAACACTGAAGCTTTCTTT | CASSQQGINTEAFF
NA | TRBJ2-7 | TRBV23-1 | NA | TGCGCCAGCAGTCAATCTGATTATCCGGCTATACTCTACGAGCAGTACTTC | CASSQSDYPAILYEQYF
TRBD1 | TRBJ1-1 | TRBV27 | NA | TGTGCCAGCAGCCGGGGACAGACCCCTGAAGCTTTCTTT | CASSRGQTPEAFF
NA | TRBJ2-1 | TRBV28 | NA | TGTGCCACCCCAGGGGAGGCGCGATATACTAGCAGCTTTAACAATGAGCAGTTCTTC | CATPGEARYTSSFNNEQFF
TRBD2 | TRBJ2-7 | TRBV27 | NA | TGTGCCAGCAGTCTCAAGGGACTAACCTACGAGCAGTACTTC | CASSLKGLTYEQYF
TRBD2 | TRBJ2-7 | TRBV5-4 | NA | TGTGCCAGCAGCTCCGGGACTAGCGCATTCTACGAGCAGTACTTC | CASSSGTSAFYEQYF
TRBD1 | TRBJ1-2 | TRBV2 | NA | TGTGCCAGCAGTGAACAGGGGGGCTATGGCTACACCTTC | CASSEQGGYGYTF
NA | TRBJ2-5 | TRBV11-2 | NA | TGTGCCAGCACCCAGACCAGGGGGGGGGAGACCCAGTACTTC | CASTQTRGGETQYF
NA | TRBJ1-2 | TRBV27 | NA | TGTGCCAGCAGTTTATTACAGGCTCCCTATGGCTACACCTTC | CASSLLQAPYGYTF
NA | TRBJ2-1 | TRBV10-1 | NA | TGCGCCAGCAGTGATGTAAGTCAGGGTGTTCACAATGAGCAGTTCTTC | CASSDVSQGVHNEQFF
NA | TRBJ2-1 | TRBV5-1 | NA | TGCGCCAGCAGCGGCCCCTCCTACAATGAGCAGTTCTTC | CASSGPSYNEQFF
NA | TRBJ2-4 | TRBV5-1 | NA | TGCGCCAGCAGCCTTATTTCGGGTGGGAGTGGGTATGGCATTCAGTACTTC | CASSLISGGSGYGIQYF
NA | TRBJ1-2 | TRBV7-2 | NA | TGTGCCAGCACCTTACAGACGTGGGGCTACACCTTC | CASTLQTWGYTF
NA | TRBJ2-1 | TRBV5-1 | NA | TGCGCCAGCAGCGTTGGGTCTAGGGGAACGTACAATGAGCAGTTCTTC | CASSVGSRGTYNEQFF
NA | TRBJ2-3 | TRBV9 | NA | TGTGCCAGCAGCTCCGGGACAAACCCCTCTAGCACAGATACGCAGTATTTT | CASSSGTNPSSTDTQYF
NA | TRBJ2-7 | TRBV4-1 | NA | TGCGCCAGCAGCCTCAAAAACCCGACAGAGATCTACGAGCAGTACTTC | CASSLKNPTEIYEQYF
NA | TRBJ2-3 | TRBV9 | NA | TGTGCCAGCAGCGTAGGGGACACAGATACGCAGTATTTT | CASSVGDTDTQYF
NA | TRBJ1-2 | TRBV27 | NA | TGTGCCAGCAGTTTTCGGGACGTACGCTATGGCTACACCTTC | CASSFRDVRYGYTF
NA | TRBJ2-3 | TRBV19 | NA | TGTGCCAGTACCCGAGGGGCCGGGGCGACAGATACGCAGTATTTT | CASTRGAGATDTQYF
NA | TRBJ2-3 | TRBV9 | NA | TGTGCCAGCAGCGCTCGTCCGTCGGGCACAGATACGCAGTATTTT | CASSARPSGTDTQYF
NA | TRBJ2-7 | TRBV28 | NA | TGTGCCAGCAGTAACCCCGGGACCATCGGGAGCGAGCAGTACTTC | CASSNPGTIGSEQYF
TRBD2 | TRBJ2-7 | TRBV5-1 | few | TGCGCCAGCAGCTCCCCGGGACTAGCGGACCGAGAGCAGTACTTC | CASSSPGLADREQYF
NA | TRBJ1-5 | TRBV27 | NA | TGTGCCAGCAGGGCCGGGACCGGCGCGGATCAGCCCCAGCATTTT | CASRAGTGADQPQHF
NA | TRBJ2-3 | TRBV7-3 | NA | TGTGCCAGCAGCTTACTTGGAGGGGGCACAGATACGCAGTATTTT | CASSLLGGGTDTQYF
NA | TRBJ2-1 | TRBV7-3 | NA | TGTGCCAGCAGCCCGGGCGGTAGCCGGAATGAGCAGTTCTTC | CASSPGGSRNEQFF
TRBD1 | TRBJ1-1 | TRBV18 | NA | TGTGCCAGCTCGCCGGGACAGGGACGCACTGAAGCTTTCTTT | CASSPGQGRTEAFF
NA | TRBJ2-6 | TRBV5-4 | NA | TGTGCCAGCAGCTCCATAGTCCTCTCTGGGGCCAACGTCCTGACTTTC | CASSSIVLSGANVLTF
NA | TRBJ2-1 | TRBV6-1 | once | TGTGCCGGGGGGGGCTCCCTTTTTGGGAATGAGCAGTTCTTC | CAGGGSLFGNEQFF
NA | TRBJ2-3 | TRBV19 | NA | TGTGCCAGTAGTATAGGACAGATCACAGATACGCAGTATTTT | CASSIGQITDTQYF
TRBD2 | TRBJ2-1 | TRBV7-8 | NA | TGTGCCAGCAGCTTAGTTGGCGGGAGGGACTGGGATGAGCAGTTCTTC | CASSLVGGRDWDEQFF
TRBD1 | TRBJ1-6 | TRBV6-5 | once | TGTGCCAGCAGGGGGGACAGGGGGCATTCACCCCTCCACTTT | CASRGDRGHSPLHF
NA | TRBJ1-5 | TRBV5-8 | NA | TGTGCCAGCAGCTTGGCACGGGGTATCGGCAATCAGCCCCAGCATTTT | CASSLARGIGNQPQHF
NA | TRBJ1-1 | TRBV6-5 | NA | TGTGCCAGCAGTTCCCCGAGGGTAGGGAACACTGAAGCTTTCTTT | CASSSPRVGNTEAFF
TRBD2 | TRBJ2-3 | TRBV7-8 | NA | TGTGCCAGCAGCTCCTCGTTCGGGAGGCTCTGGGGAGATACGCAGTATTTT | CASSSSFGRLWGDTQYF
NA | TRBJ2-2 | TRBV9 | NA | TGTGCCAGCAGCGTAAGGGGGGACAGGAACACCGGGGAGCTGTTTTTT | CASSVRGDRNTGELFF